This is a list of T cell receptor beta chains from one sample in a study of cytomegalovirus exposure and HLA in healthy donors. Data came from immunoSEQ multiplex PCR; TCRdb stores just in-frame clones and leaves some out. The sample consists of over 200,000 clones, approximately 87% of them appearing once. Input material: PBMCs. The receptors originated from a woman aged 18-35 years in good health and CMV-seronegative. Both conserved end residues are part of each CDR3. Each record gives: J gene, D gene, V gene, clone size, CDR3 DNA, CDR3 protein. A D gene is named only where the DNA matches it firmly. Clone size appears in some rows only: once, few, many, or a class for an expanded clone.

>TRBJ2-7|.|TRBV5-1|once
TGCGCCAGCAGCTTGGACCCGTCCGGGGGGCAGCAGTACTTC
CASSLDPSGGQQYF
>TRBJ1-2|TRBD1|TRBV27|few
TGTGCCAGCACGATGGGTGTGGGGACAGGGGCTAACTATGGCTACACCTTC
CASTMGVGTGANYGYTF
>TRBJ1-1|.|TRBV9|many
TGTGCCAGCAGCGCTCCATCGGGAGCAAACACTGAAGCTTTCTTT
CASSAPSGANTEAFF
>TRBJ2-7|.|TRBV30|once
TGTGCCTGGAGTCGCCTAGATCTGGGAGGGCAGTACTTC
CAWSRLDLGGQYF
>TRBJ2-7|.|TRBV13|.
TGTGCCAGCAGTCAGGGCATCTATGAGCAGTACTTC
CASSQGIYEQYF
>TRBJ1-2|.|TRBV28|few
TGTGCCAGCACGGAAAGGGGACGGGGTGGCTACACCTTC
CASTERGRGGYTF
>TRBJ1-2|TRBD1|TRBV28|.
TGTGCCAGCAGTTTCGGCGACAGGGTGGGCGGCTACACCTTC
CASSFGDRVGGYTF
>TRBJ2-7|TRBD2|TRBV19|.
TGTGCCAGTAGTAAGTTAGCGGGAGGTTACGAGCAGTACTTC
CASSKLAGGYEQYF
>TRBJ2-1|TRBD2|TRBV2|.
TGTGCCAGCAGTGGAGAACTAGCGAATTACAATGAGCAGTTCTTC
CASSGELANYNEQFF
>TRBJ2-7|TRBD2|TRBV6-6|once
TGTGCCAGCAGTACTGGGACTAGCGGGAGTGGCGAGCAGTACTTC
CASSTGTSGSGEQYF
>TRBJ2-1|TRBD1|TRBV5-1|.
TGCGCCAGCAGTCAGGACAGGGGAGATAATGAGCAGTTCTTC
CASSQDRGDNEQFF
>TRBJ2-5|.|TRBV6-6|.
TGTGCCAGCAGTTCCCAACGGACCGAGCCGGGGACCCAGTACTTC
CASSSQRTEPGTQYF
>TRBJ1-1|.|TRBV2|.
TGTGCCAGCAGGGGTCAGAACACTGAAGCTTTCTTT
CASRGQNTEAFF
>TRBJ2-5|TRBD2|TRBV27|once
TGTGCCAGCAGTTTGGGACTAGCGAAAGAGACCCAGTACTTC
CASSLGLAKETQYF
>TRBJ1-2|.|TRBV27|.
TGTGCCAGCAGGGGAACGGGGACCTTCTATGGCTACACCTTC
CASRGTGTFYGYTF
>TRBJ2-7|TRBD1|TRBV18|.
TGTGCCAGCTCAAAGACAGGGCACTACGAGCAGTACTTC
CASSKTGHYEQYF
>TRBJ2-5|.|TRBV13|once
TGTGCCAGCAGCCTGGGGGACACACAGCGACAGACCCAGTACTTC
CASSLGDTQRQTQYF
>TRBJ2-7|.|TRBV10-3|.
TGTGCCATCAGTGCACAGGAGAGGGACGAGCAGTACTTC
CAISAQERDEQYF
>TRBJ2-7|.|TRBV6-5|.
TGTGCCAGCACCCGGACACGGGGCTACGAGCAGTACTTC
CASTRTRGYEQYF
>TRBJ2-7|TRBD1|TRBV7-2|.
TGTGCCAGCAGCTTAGGGCAGGGGGCCTACGAGCAGTACTTC
CASSLGQGAYEQYF
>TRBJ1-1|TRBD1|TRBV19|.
TGTGCCAGTGGGAGACAGGGGCCGACTGAAGCTTTCTTT
CASGRQGPTEAFF
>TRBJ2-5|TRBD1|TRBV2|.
TGTGCCAGCGCTCGACAGGGGGCGGAGACCCAGTACTTC
CASARQGAETQYF
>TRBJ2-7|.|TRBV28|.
TGTGCCAGCACCAGGGCCCCTCGGGTCGAGCAGTACTTC
CASTRAPRVEQYF
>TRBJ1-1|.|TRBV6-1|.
TGTGCCAGTACCGGGACACTTAACACTGAAGCTTTCTTT
CASTGTLNTEAFF
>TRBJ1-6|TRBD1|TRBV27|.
TGTGCCAGCAGTTTCAGACAGGGTAGGGATTCACCCCTCCACTTT
CASSFRQGRDSPLHF
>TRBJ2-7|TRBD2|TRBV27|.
TGTGCCAGCAGCCTAGCGGGAGCATCCTACGAGCAGTACTTC
CASSLAGASYEQYF
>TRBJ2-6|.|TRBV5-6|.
TGTGCCAGCAGCCTCCGACGGCGCTCTGGGGCCAACGTCCTGACTTTC
CASSLRRRSGANVLTF
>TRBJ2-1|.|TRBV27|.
TGTGCCAGCAGTCCGACGGGGGTGGATAGGGATGAGCAGTTCTTC
CASSPTGVDRDEQFF